These 26 T cell receptor beta chains were sequenced from one sample in a study of blood T cell repertoires in COVID-19 (dated by TCRdb to the early 2020s). Receptors were amplified or captured by the immunoSEQ multiplex PCR assay. TCRdb retrieved this table from immuneACCESS and kept in-frame rearrangements only. Not all clones are present; in checked studies, unresolved V genes account for under half, and no reason is known for the remainder. The sample contains 200,000 to 250,000 clones, about 82% of them found a single time. Around 9.3% of the sample is in the top ten clones. The sample was peripheral blood. The source is an elderly woman with acute or convalescent COVID-19.

The rearrangement joins TRBV30 to TRBJ1-6, with D possibly being TRBD1 (6 bases). CDR1 is GTSNPN and CDR2 is SVGIG in the germline V gene (reference sequence). The CDR3 totals 14 residues. The V gene lost 2 bases and the J gene lost 13 bases, with 18 bases spanning the gap. The CDR3 region is CAWSRGRDSIPLHF. In DNA form, the CDR3 reads TGTGCCTGGAGTAGGGGGAGGGACTCAATTCCCCTCCACTTT. The full variable domain, completed using reference TRBV30 and TRBJ1-6, is SQTIHQWPATLVQPVGSPLSLECTVEGTSNPNLYWYRQAAGRGLQLLFYSVGIGQISSEVPQNLSASRPQDRQFILSSKKLLLSDSGFYLCAWSRGRDSIPLHFGNGTRLTVT.

V and J are TRBV18 and TRBJ2-3, with TRBD1 identical over 7 bases. J was trimmed by 6 bases and V by 6 bases; bases with no gene match: 3. Germline values: CDR1 KGHSH, CDR2 LQKENI. There are 12 residues in the CDR3. The chain's CDR3 is CASSLQGDTQYF. The CDR3 DNA reads TGTGCCAGCTCTCTACAGGGGGATACGCAGTATTTT.

The chain carries TRBV30 and TRBJ2-4; 7 nucleotides line up with TRBD1. J gave up 5 bases and V 0 bases, and 13 bases lay outside the gene matches. The CDR3 is 17 amino acids. Germline values: CDR1 GTSNPN, CDR2 SVGIG (reference sequence). As DNA, the CDR3 is TGTGCCTGGAGTGTACTCCAGGGGGTTCCTAGCCAAAACATTCAGTACTTC. It translates to CAWSVLQGVPSQNIQYF.

The V and J genes are TRBV18 and TRBJ1-6; D uncertain. The CDR3 is 20 residues long. V shed 2 bases and J shed 0 bases, with 20 bases lying between them. Germline CDR1 and CDR2: KGHSH and LQKENI. The CDR3 is CASSPGDGGGLSSYNSPLHF. CDR3 nucleotides: TGTGCCAGCTCACCAGGAGACGGTGGCGGCTTAAGCTCCTATAATTCACCCCTCCACTTT.

The chain combines TRBV14 with TRBJ1-6; 9 nucleotides align to TRBD1. Germline assignment: CDR1 SGHDN and CDR2 FVKESK. The V segment lost 3 bases and the J segment 9 bases; nucleotides outside the gene matches: 6. The CDR3 loop spans 15 amino acids. CDR3 bases: TGTGCCAGCAGCCAGCCAGGACAGGGGAGTTCACCCCTCCACTTT. It is translated as CASSQPGQGSSPLHF.

V usage is TRBV18 and J usage is TRBJ1-4, with 7 positions matching TRBD1. J lost 4 bases, V lost 3 bases, and 5 bases had no gene match. The CDR3 spans 15 residues. Germline CDR1 KGHSH, CDR2 LQKENI. The CDR3 DNA sequence: TGTGCCAGCTCACCGGGACAGATTCTTAATGAAAAACTGTTTTTT. This translates into CASSPGQILNEKLFF.

With respect to this clone: An end of the junction differs from the germline gene, which may be a read error. This chain links TRBV2 with TRBJ1-2; D is undetermined. CDR1 and CDR2 from the germline V gene are SNHLY and FYNNEI. The CDR3 totals 13 residues. CDR3 DNA sequence: TGTGCCAGCAGCGAAGAGCCTGCCTATGGCTACACCTTC. Translating gives CASSEEPAYGYTF.

CDR3 residues: CASTTGGVERAFF. CDR3 nucleotides: TGCGCCAGCACTACAGGGGGGGTCGAGAGGGCTTTCTTT. The chain couples TRBV10-2 to TRBJ1-1; 8 positions match TRBD1. Germline V lookup: CDR1 WSHSY, CDR2 SAAADI. Losses at the gene ends were 7 bases for V and 11 bases for J; bases not matched to a gene: 12. The CDR3 is 13 amino acids.

Concerning this clone: In the same sample, other DNA sequences code for this CDR3. This rearrangement joins TRBV18 to TRBJ2-7; D is possibly TRBD1 (6 bases). CDR1 is KGHSH and CDR2 is LQKENI in the germline V gene. This CDR3 comprises 13 residues. Trimming left V 3 bases short and J 4 bases short, with 10 bases between. The CDR3 protein is CASSPGQNYEQYF. DNA of the CDR3: TGTGCCAGCTCACCGGGACAAAATTACGAGCAGTACTTC.

J is TRBJ2-3 and V is TRBV5-4; maybe TRBD2 (6 bases). V lost 0 bases and J 4 bases, leaving 9 bases between the germline ends. CDR3 length: 14 residues. Germline lookup yields CDR1 SGHNT and CDR2 YYREEE (reference sequence). The CDR3 DNA reads TGTGCCAGCAGCTTGGCGGGAGCGGCAGATACGCAGTATTTT. Translating it yields CASSLAGAADTQYF.

The V gene is TRBV6-2 or TRBV6-3, the J gene TRBJ2-5; 9 bases map to TRBD2. CDR3 length: 15 amino acids. The V segment lost 4 bases and the J segment 5 bases; nucleotides outside the gene matches: 8. CDR1 and CDR2 (germline): MNHEY, SVGEGT. The CDR3 reads CASSSPAGGRETQYF. As DNA, the CDR3 is TGTGCCAGCAGTTCTCCGGCGGGGGGGAGGGAGACCCAGTACTTC.

The chain couples TRBV2 to TRBJ1-1; D unresolved. The germline V gene encodes CDR1 SNHLY and CDR2 FYNNEI. This CDR3 spans 13 amino acids. V was pared by 4 bases and J by 4 bases, with 10 bases between. The CDR3 DNA is TGTGCCAGCAGTGTGCAGTGGAGCACTGAAGCTTTCTTT. The encoded protein is CASSVQWSTEAFF.

This clone has only a few counts. This chain uses TRBV2 with TRBJ2-5; TRBD2 is a possible D gene (5 bases). The CDR3 is made up of 13 amino acids. From germline, CDR1 is SNHLY and CDR2 FYNNEI. Trimming removed 0 bases at V and 5 bases at J, with 7 bases between. The CDR3 spells CASSEATGETQYF. The CDR3 DNA reads as TGTGCCAGCAGTGAAGCCACGGGGGAGACCCAGTACTTC. Using reference TRBV2 and TRBJ2-5 for the parts outside the CDR3, the full variable domain is EPEVTQTPSHQVTQMGQEVILRCVPISNHLYFYWYRQILGQKVEFLVSFYNNEISEKSEIFDDQFSVERPDGSNFTLKIRSTKLEDSAMYFCASSEATGETQYFGPGTRLLVL.

V is TRBV19 and J is TRBJ1-5, with TRBD1 matching 9 bases. The J segment lost 9 bases and the V segment lost 5 bases, leaving 14 bases of the junction unmatched. This CDR3 region has 16 residues. Germline V CDR1 and CDR2: LNHDA, SQIVND (reference sequence). The CDR3 loop reads CASSSQSGTGSLPQHF. The CDR3 coding sequence is TGTGCCAGTAGTTCCCAATCCGGGACAGGGAGCCTGCCCCAGCATTTT.

The chain has TRBV5-3 and TRBJ1-5, with 8 bases matching TRBD1. TRBV5-3 is sorted into the ORF group, with uncertain function. The CDR3 spans 15 residues. Losses at the gene ends were 4 bases for V and 7 bases for J; bases not matched to a gene: 10. The CDR3 sequence: CARSVIRGLGQPQHF. CDR3 coding DNA: TGTGCCAGAAGCGTGATCAGGGGGCTAGGGCAGCCCCAGCATTTT.

The chain employs TRBV6-2 or TRBV6-3 and TRBJ1-1; TRBD1 matches at 7 bases. J gave up 4 bases and V 3 bases, and 5 bases lay outside the gene matches. Germline CDR1 and CDR2: MNHEY and SVGEGT. This CDR3 region has 14 residues. This chain's CDR3 is CASSYTQGGTEAFF. CDR3 bases: TGTGCCAGCAGTTATACGCAGGGGGGCACTGAAGCTTTCTTT.

V is TRBV6-2 or TRBV6-3 and J is TRBJ2-1; TRBD2 might be the D (5 bases). V was cut by 0 bases and J by 10 bases, with 10 bases left in between. CDR1 and CDR2 (germline): MNHEY, SVGEGT. The CDR3 covers 13 residues. For the CDR3, the DNA is TGTGCCAGCAGTTACTCGAGGCGGGCGGAGCAGTTCTTC. Its protein product is CASSYSRRAEQFF.

The chain recombines TRBV6-5 with TRBJ2-1; TRBD2 is a possible D gene (5 bases). The CDR3 sequence is 14 residues long. From germline, CDR1 is MNHEY and CDR2 SVGAGI. Deletions cut 6 bases from V and 8 bases from J, with 17 bases between. The CDR3 DNA reads TGTGCCAGCAGCCTCTTTGAGGGAGTATATGAGCAGTTCTTC. Translated, it gives CASSLFEGVYEQFF.

The J gene is TRBJ1-1, the V gene TRBV5-1; D ambiguous. The CDR3 is 14 amino acids. V was trimmed by 0 bases and J by 0 bases, leaving 6 bases between them. CDR1 and CDR2 from the germline V gene are SGHRS and YFSETQ. CDR3 residues: CASSLDGVNTEAFF. The CDR3 DNA follows: TGCGCCAGCAGCTTGGACGGGGTGAACACTGAAGCTTTCTTT.

This clone appeared once. The V gene is TRBV28, the J gene TRBJ1-2; TRBD1 matches 8 bases. The CDR3 has 15 residues. Germline V gene lookup returns CDR1 MDHEN and CDR2 SYDVKM. The ends lost 5 bases at V and 4 bases at J; junction bases unmatched: 9. Written as DNA, the CDR3 is TGTGCCAGCAGTCAAACAGGGGGACGCTTCTATGGCTACACCTTC. This encodes CASSQTGGRFYGYTF.

The rearrangement joins TRBV30 to TRBJ2-5, with D perhaps TRBD1 (6 bases). CDR3 length: 12 amino acids. The V gene's germline CDR1 is GTSNPN and CDR2 SVGIG (reference sequence). Between the trimmed V and J ends, which lost 5 bases and 2 bases, there was a span of 9 bases. DNA of the CDR3: TGTGCCTGGGGACAGTATCAAGAGACCCAGTACTTC. This sequence encodes CAWGQYQETQYF.

V gene TRBV10-1 combines with J gene TRBJ2-3; D is unclear. Trimming cost V 8 bases and J 0 bases, with 6 bases left between them. Germline V gene data show CDR1 as WNHNN and CDR2 as SYGVQD (reference sequence). The CDR3 runs 12 residues. The CDR3 reads CASRLSTDTQYF. The CDR3, as DNA: TGCGCCAGCCGTCTCAGCACAGATACGCAGTATTTT.

This clone was seen just once. The chain recombines TRBV4-3 with TRBJ2-5, with 11 bases aligning to TRBD2. The V segment lost 3 bases and the J segment 3 bases; nucleotides outside the gene matches: 3. The CDR3 is 15 residues long. CDR1 and CDR2 (germline): LGHNA, YSLEER. DNA of the CDR3: TGCGCCAGCAGCCAGAATAGCGGGGGGGAAGAGACCCAGTACTTC. Its translation: CASSQNSGGEETQYF.

J is TRBJ1-2 and V is TRBV6-2 or TRBV6-3; perhaps TRBD1 as D (5 bases). V lost 5 bases and J lost 4, with 8 bases in between. In germline, CDR1 is MNHEY, CDR2 SVGEGT. This CDR3 has 12 amino acids. The CDR3 nucleotides are TGTGCCAGCAGTGAGCAGGGCTATGGCTACACCTTC. Amino acids: CASSEQGYGYTF.

The gene calls are TRBV10-3 and TRBJ2-1; 14 bases fit TRBD2. The J segment lost 10 bases and the V segment lost 9 bases, leaving 14 bases of the junction unmatched. Germline CDR1 ENHRY, CDR2 SYGVKD. This CDR3 spans 16 amino acids. The CDR3 loop reads CAISQGTSGGLREQFF. The CDR3 DNA follows: TGTGCCATTTCACAGGGGACTAGCGGGGGACTCAGGGAGCAGTTCTTC.

The chain carries TRBV28 and TRBJ1-6; TRBD1 might be the D (6 bases). This CDR3 has 15 residues. The germline V gene encodes CDR1 MDHEN and CDR2 SYDVKM. Between the trimmed V and J ends, which lost 5 bases and 10 bases, there was a span of 18 bases. The CDR3 nucleotides are TGTGCCAGCAGTGCGTTGGCAGGGGAAAACTCACCCCTCCACTTT. Protein sequence: CASSALAGENSPLHF. The entire variable domain, with the rest obtained from reference TRBV28 and TRBJ1-6, is as follows: DVKVTQSSRYLVKRTGEKVFLECVQDMDHENMFWYRQDPGLGLRLIYFSYDVKMKEKGDIPEGYSVSREKKERFSLILESASTNQTSMYLCASSALAGENSPLHFGNGTRLTVT.